The 5 T cell receptor beta chains given below trace back to one sample, sequenced in a study of shared clonotypes between healthy human individuals. The data were produced by immunoSEQ multiplex PCR, yet TCRdb's version contains in-frame clones alone and is incomplete. The table has around 2,000,000 clones, approximately 95% seen once. The sequencing input was naive CD4+ T cells sorted from blood. The sample's subset: CD45RA+ positively selected. The source of these receptors is a man younger than 35 in good health.

The chain is built from TRBV6-6 and TRBJ2-7; no reliable D call. The CDR3 is made up of 16 amino acids. Germline V gene lookup returns CDR1 MNHNY and CDR2 SVGAGI (reference sequence). Between the trimmed V and J ends, which lost 4 bases and 0 bases, there was a span of 16 bases. Here the CDR3 DNA reads TGTGCCAGCAGTTCCCAGATACTTGCCCTCTCCTACGAGCAGTACTTC. Encoded protein: CASSSQILALSYEQYF.

This rearrangement joins TRBV6-1 to TRBJ1-4; 7 bases match TRBD1. With V trimmed by 4 bases and J by 8 bases, 7 bases remained unmatched. The CDR3 contains 14 residues. Germline V lookup: CDR1 MNHNS, CDR2 SASEGT. In DNA form, the CDR3 reads TGTGCCAGCAGTGGGGACAGAGGAGGGGAAAAACTGTTTTTT. It encodes CASSGDRGGEKLFF.

J is TRBJ1-4 and V is TRBV2; tentatively, D is TRBD1 (6 bases). This CDR3 region has 15 residues. Per the germline V gene, CDR1 is SNHLY and CDR2 is FYNNEI. Trimming shortened V by 5 bases and J by 3 bases, and 13 bases separated the two germline ends. CDR3 nucleotide sequence: TGTGCCAGCAGTTACATACAGGGTTCTAATGAAAAACTGTTTTTT. It is translated as CASSYIQGSNEKLFF.

The chain employs TRBV11-2 and TRBJ2-4, with D unresolved. The CDR3 is 14 amino acids. V was shortened by 0 bases and J by 9 bases, with 12 bases between the two germline ends. CDR1 is SGHAT, CDR2 FQNNGV, per germline. The CDR3 DNA is TGTGCCAGCAGCTTAGATCTGGTCGGAAGCATTCAGTACTTC. It yields the protein CASSLDLVGSIQYF.

The chain carries TRBV7-9 and TRBJ2-3, with D unresolved. V was shortened by 1 base and J by 0 bases, with 8 bases between the two germline ends. The CDR3 is 15 residues long. Germline values: CDR1 SEHNR, CDR2 FQNEAQ (reference sequence). Written as DNA, the CDR3 is TGTGCCAGCAGCTTAGTTATCGGGAGCACAGATACGCAGTATTTT. It is translated as CASSLVIGSTDTQYF.